What follows describes a single T cell receptor (beta chain). The record originates from a study of T cell repertoires in ileal Crohn's disease. Across the whole study: Median disease duration was 7.9 years; 35% smoked at surgery. Postoperative therapy was given to about half: roughly twelve thiopurines, fewer than 20 anti-TNF agents. Operated complications were stricturing disease (about 60%) and penetrating disease (approximately 39%).

The CDR3 spans 13 residues. Trimming pared 0 bases from V and 7 bases from J, leaving 8 bases between. Germline V gene data show CDR1 as SGHRS and CDR2 as YFSETQ. Per sample, roughly 470 nanograms of biopsy DNA were TCRB immunosequenced. The protocol was immunoSEQ multiplex PCR, while the TCRdb copy is restricted to in-frame clones and leaves out a portion. The sample has several thousand clones, about nine tenths seen once; the top ten hold roughly 5%. This receptor was obtained from an adult with Crohn's disease. Sequenced: ileal tissue. V and J are TRBV5-1 and TRBJ2-1; D remains ambiguous. The CDR3 loop is CASSLVPENEQFF. The CDR3 nucleotides read TGCGCCAGCAGCTTGGTTCCTGAAAATGAGCAGTTCTTC.